The 6 T cell receptor beta chains below all came from one sample that was sequenced in a study of T cells in Graves' hyperthyroidism and ophthalmopathy. Amplification of TCR beta CDR3 regions was performed using RNA transcripts as template. HTBI primers were used for first-round RT-PCR of the TCR CDR3. TCRdb itself ran the multiplex PCR reads through MiXCR, one entry per CDR3 protein. The data contain some 500,000 distinct CDR3 sequences, approximately 25% of them singletons. The source material was blood. The receptors were sampled from a woman in her twenties or thirties with Graves' ophthalmopathy.

The V and J genes are TRBV7-8 and TRBJ1-1; tentative D call: TRBD1 (6 bases). CDR1 is SGHVS, CDR2 FQNEAQ, per germline. The CDR3 is made up of 18 amino acids. Trimming stripped 2 bases from V and 7 bases from J, with 26 bases between. The CDR3 spells CASSLFHLRTATKNEAFF. The CDR3 nucleotides are TGTGCCAGCAGCTTATTTCACCTAAGGACAGCCACTAAAAATGAAGCTTTCTTT.

V gene TRBV6-2 or TRBV6-3 combines with J gene TRBJ1-1; D uncertain. The ends were cut back, 4 bases at V and 1 base at J, with 10 bases in the middle. CDR3 length: 14 residues. The germline V gene has CDR1 MNHEY and CDR2 SVGEGT. CDR3 DNA: TGTGCCAGCAGTTCCCTAAGGAAGAACACTGAAGCTTTCTTT. Translated: CASSSLRKNTEAFF.

The V call is TRBV20-1, the J call TRBJ2-5, with D unclear. The CDR3 has 14 amino acids. CDR1 and CDR2 from the germline V gene are DFQATT and SNEGSKA (reference sequence). V shed 2 bases and J shed 0 bases, with 10 bases lying between them. The CDR3 nucleotides read TGCAGTGCTAGAAACAGCATAGACCAAGAGACCCAGTACTTC. Its protein product is CSARNSIDQETQYF.

This clonotype has at least ten counts. The chain combines TRBV7-9 with TRBJ2-7; D is perhaps TRBD1 (6 bases). Looked up from germline, CDR1 is SEHNR and CDR2 is FQNEAQ (reference sequence). The CDR3 covers 14 residues. V was shortened by 1 base and J by 3 bases, with 10 bases between the two germline ends. The CDR3 nucleotides read TGTGCCAGCAGCTTAGTGGGACACGACTACGAGCAGTACTTC. Translated: CASSLVGHDYEQYF.

This rearrangement joins TRBV30 to TRBJ1-1; the D is unclear. V shed 3 bases and J shed 0 bases, with 5 bases lying between them. CDR1 and CDR2 (germline): GTSNPN, SVGIG (reference sequence). The CDR3 consists of 12 residues. The CDR3 reads CAWRGLNTEAFF. The CDR3 DNA reads as TGTGCCTGGAGGGGGTTGAACACTGAAGCTTTCTTT.

The CDR3 nucleotides are TGCGCCAGCAGCCAAGCTCCGAACTATGGCTACACCTTC. It encodes CASSQAPNYGYTF. This rearrangement joins TRBV4-1 to TRBJ1-2; no firm D call. Germline V gene sequence: CDR1 MGHRA, CDR2 YSYEKL. V lost 1 base to trimming and J lost 2 bases, with 5 bases between them. The CDR3 runs 13 residues.